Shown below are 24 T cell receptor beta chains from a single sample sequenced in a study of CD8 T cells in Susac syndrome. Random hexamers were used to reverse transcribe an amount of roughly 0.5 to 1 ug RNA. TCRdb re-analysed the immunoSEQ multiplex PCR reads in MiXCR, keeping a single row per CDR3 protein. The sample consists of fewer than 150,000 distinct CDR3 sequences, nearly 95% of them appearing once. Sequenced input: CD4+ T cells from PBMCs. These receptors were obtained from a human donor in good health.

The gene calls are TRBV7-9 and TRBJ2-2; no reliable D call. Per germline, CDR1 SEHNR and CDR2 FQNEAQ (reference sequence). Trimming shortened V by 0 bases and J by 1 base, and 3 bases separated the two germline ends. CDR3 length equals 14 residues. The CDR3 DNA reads TGTGCCAGCAGCTTAGCAATGAACACCGGGGAGCTGTTTTTT. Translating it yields CASSLAMNTGELFF.

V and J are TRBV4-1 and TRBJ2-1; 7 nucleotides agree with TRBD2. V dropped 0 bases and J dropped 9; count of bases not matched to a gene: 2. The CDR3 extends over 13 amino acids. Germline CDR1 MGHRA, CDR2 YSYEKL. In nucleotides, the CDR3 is TGCGCCAGCAGCCAAGAGTGGGGGGGTGAGCAGTTCTTC. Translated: CASSQEWGGEQFF.

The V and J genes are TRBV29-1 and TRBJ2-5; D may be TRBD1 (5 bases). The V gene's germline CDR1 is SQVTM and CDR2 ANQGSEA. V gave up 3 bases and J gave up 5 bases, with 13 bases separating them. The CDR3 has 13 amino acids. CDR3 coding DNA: TGCAGCGTTGACGTGGGTCAGGGTGAGACCCAGTACTTC. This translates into CSVDVGQGETQYF.

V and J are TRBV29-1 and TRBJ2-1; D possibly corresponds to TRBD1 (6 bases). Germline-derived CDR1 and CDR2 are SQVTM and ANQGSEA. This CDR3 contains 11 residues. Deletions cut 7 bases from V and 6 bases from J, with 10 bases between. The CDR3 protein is CSATDSNEQFF. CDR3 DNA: TGCAGCGCAACGGACAGCAATGAGCAGTTCTTC.

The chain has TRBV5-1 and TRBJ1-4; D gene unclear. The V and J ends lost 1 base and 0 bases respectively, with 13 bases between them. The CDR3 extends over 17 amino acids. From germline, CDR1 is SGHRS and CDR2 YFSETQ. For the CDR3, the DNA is TGCGCCAGCAGCTTGAGGGATCTGAGAGCAACTAATGAAAAACTGTTTTTT. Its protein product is CASSLRDLRATNEKLFF.

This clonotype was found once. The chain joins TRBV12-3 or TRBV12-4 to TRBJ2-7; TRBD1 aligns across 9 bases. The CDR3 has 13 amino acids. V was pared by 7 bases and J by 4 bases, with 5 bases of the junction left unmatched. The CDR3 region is CASMLQGAYEQYF. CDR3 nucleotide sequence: TGTGCCAGCATGTTACAGGGGGCGTACGAGCAGTACTTC.

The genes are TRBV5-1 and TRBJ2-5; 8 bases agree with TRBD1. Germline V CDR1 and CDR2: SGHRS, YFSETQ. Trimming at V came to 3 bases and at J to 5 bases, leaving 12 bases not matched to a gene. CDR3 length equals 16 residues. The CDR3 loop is CASSSSGRGLGETQYF. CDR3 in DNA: TGCGCCAGCAGCTCCTCCGGCAGGGGGCTAGGGGAGACCCAGTACTTC.

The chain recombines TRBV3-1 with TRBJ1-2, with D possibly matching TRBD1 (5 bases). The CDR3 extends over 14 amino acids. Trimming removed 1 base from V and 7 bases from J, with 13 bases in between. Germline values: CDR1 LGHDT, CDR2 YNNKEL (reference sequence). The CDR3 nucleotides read TGTGCCAGCAGCCAAGGGAGTCAGGGCGCTGGCTACACCTTC. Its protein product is CASSQGSQGAGYTF.

The CDR3 region has the DNA TGTGCCAGCAGGCGGGAGGGATCCTACAATGAGCAGTTCTTC. Translation: CASRREGSYNEQFF. The chain is built from TRBV25-1 and TRBJ2-1; TRBD2 aligns across 9 bases. The germline CDR1 and CDR2 sequences are MGHDK and SYGVNS. The CDR3 has 14 residues. Trimming cost V 6 bases and J 1 base; bases outside gene matches: 1.

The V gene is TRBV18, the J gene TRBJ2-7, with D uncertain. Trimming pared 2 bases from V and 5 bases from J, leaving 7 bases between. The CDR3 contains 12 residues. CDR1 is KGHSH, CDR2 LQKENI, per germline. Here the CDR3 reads CASSPAQNEQYF. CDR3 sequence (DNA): TGTGCCAGCTCACCAGCACAAAACGAGCAGTACTTC.

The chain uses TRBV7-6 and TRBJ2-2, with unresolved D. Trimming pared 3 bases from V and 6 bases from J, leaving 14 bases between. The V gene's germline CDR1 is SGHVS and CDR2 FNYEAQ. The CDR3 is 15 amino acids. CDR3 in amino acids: CASSLGSSAAGELFF. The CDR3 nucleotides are TGTGCCAGCAGCTTGGGTAGCTCGGCGGCCGGGGAGCTGTTTTTT. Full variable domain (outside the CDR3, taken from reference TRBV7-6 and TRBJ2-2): GAGVSQSPRYKVTKRGQDVALRCDPISGHVSLYWYRQALGQGPEFLTYFNYEAQQDKSGLPNDRFSAERPEGSISTLTIQRTEQRDSAMYRCASSLGSSAAGELFFGEGSRLTVL.

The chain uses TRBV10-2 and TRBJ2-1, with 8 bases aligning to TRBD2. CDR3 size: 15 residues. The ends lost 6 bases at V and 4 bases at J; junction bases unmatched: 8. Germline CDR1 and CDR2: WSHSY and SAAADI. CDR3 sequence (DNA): TGCGCCAGCAGAACTAGCGGAGTAAGGTACAATGAGCAGTTCTTC. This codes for CASRTSGVRYNEQFF.

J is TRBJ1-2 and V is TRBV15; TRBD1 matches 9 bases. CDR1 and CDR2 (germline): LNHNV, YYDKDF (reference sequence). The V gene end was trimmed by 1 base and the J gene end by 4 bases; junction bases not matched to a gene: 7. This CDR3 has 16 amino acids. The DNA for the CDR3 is TGTGCCACCAGCAGAGCGTCCAGGACAGGGGCCTATGGCTACACCTTC. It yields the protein CATSRASRTGAYGYTF.

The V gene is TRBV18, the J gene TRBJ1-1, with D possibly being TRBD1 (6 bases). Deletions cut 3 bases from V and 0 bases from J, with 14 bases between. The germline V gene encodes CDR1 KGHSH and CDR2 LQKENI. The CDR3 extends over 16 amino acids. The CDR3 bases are TGTGCCAGCTCACCCAGCCTACAGGGAATGAACACTGAAGCTTTCTTT. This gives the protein CASSPSLQGMNTEAFF.

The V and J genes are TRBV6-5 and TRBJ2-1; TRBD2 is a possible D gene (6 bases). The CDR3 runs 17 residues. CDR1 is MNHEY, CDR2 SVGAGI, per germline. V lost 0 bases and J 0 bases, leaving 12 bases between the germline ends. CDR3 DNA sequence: TGTGCCAGCAGTTACTCGAGACTAGTGAGCTCCTACAATGAGCAGTTCTTC. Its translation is CASSYSRLVSSYNEQFF.

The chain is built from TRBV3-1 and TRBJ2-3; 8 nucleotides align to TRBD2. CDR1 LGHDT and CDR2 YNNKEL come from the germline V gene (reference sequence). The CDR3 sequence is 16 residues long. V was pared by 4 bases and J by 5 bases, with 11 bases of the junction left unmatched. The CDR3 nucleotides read TGTGCCAGCAGCCCCCTAGCCAGCGGGAGTGAAGATACGCAGTATTTT. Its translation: CASSPLASGSEDTQYF.

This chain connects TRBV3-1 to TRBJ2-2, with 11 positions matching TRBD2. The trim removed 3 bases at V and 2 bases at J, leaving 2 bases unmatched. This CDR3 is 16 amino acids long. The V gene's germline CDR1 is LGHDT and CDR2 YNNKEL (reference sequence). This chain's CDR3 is CASSQTSGDNTGELFF. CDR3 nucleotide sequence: TGTGCCAGCAGCCAGACTAGCGGGGATAACACCGGGGAGCTGTTTTTT.

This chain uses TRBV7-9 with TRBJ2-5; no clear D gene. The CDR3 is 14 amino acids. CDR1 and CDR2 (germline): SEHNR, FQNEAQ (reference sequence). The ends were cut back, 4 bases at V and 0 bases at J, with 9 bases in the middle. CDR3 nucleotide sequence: TGTGCCAGCAGCTCGTGGCAGAACCAAGAGACCCAGTACTTC. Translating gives CASSSWQNQETQYF.

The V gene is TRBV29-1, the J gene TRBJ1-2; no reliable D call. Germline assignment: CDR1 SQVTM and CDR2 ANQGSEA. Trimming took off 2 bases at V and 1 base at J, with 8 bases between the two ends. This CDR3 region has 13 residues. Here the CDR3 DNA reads TGCAGCGTTGAACCAGCCCTTAACTATGGCTACACCTTC. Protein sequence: CSVEPALNYGYTF.

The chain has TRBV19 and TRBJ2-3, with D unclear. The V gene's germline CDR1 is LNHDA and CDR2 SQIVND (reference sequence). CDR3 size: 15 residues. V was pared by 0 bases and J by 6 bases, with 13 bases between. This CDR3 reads CASSIDQTWTDTQYF. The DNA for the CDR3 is TGTGCCAGTAGTATAGATCAGACTTGGACGGATACGCAGTATTTT.

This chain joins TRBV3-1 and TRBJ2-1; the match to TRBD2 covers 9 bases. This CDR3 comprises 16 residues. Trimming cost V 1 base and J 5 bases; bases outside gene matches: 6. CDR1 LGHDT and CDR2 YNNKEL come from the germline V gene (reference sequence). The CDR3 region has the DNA TGTGCCAGCAGCCAAGGGGTAAGACTAGCGGACAATGAGCAGTTCTTC. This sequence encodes CASSQGVRLADNEQFF.

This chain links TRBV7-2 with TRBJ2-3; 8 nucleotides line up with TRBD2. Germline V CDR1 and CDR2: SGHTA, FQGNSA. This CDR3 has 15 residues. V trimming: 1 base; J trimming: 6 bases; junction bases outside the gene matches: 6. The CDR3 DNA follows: TGTGCCAGCAGCTTAGGCGGCAGCGGGAGTGATACGCAGTATTTT. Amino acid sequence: CASSLGGSGSDTQYF.

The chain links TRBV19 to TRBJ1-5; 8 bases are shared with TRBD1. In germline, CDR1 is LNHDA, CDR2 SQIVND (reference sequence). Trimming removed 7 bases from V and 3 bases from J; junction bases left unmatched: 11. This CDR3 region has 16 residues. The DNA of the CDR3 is TGTGCCAGTATTCGATCAGGGGGCCGATTCAATCAGCCCCAGCATTTT. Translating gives CASIRSGGRFNQPQHF.

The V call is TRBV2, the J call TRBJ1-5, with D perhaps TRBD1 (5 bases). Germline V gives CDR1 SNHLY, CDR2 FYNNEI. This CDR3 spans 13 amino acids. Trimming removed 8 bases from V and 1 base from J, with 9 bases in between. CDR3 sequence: CASRGVSNQPQHF. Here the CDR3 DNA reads TGTGCCAGCCGAGGGGTAAGCAATCAGCCCCAGCATTTT.